This T cell receptor beta chain derives from a study of cytomegalovirus exposure and HLA in healthy donors. Study findings and constraints: In most subjects, TCR beta sequences reportedly gave accurate predictions of HLA-A and HLA-B alleles.

Both 60 Vbeta primers and 13 Jbeta primers went into the PCR. Using immunoSEQ multiplex PCR, the repertoire was profiled, and TCRdb retains in-frame clones only, with some absent. The table lists 160,000 or so clones, 80% of them singletons. This clone was counted only a few times. Its specificity is unknown. The CDR3 is 13 residues long. Germline-derived CDR1 and CDR2 are SGHRS and YFSETQ. V was pared by 8 bases and J by 11 bases, with 17 bases between. Material for sequencing was PBMCs. The clonotype was recovered from a man between 18 and 35 years old in good health and CMV-seropositive. The chain recombines TRBV5-1 with TRBJ1-6; D is uncertain. CDR3 loop: CASSEGIGTPLHF. The CDR3 bases are TGCGCCAGTTCGGAGGGAATTGGGACACCCCTCCACTTT.